The 17 T cell receptor beta chains below all came from one sample that was sequenced in a study of blood T cell repertoires in COVID-19. Here immunoSEQ multiplex PCR was the method, and the copy in TCRdb shows in-frame clones only, minus some. The table includes under 150,000 clones, around 82% detected once. Sequences were obtained from peripheral blood. These receptor sequences come from a woman aged 55-70 years with acute or convalescent COVID-19.

In nucleotides, the CDR3 is TGTGCCAGCAGCGTAGGAGGGCAGGGACTCTACGAGCAGTACTTC. It specifies CASSVGGQGLYEQYF. The chain carries TRBV9 and TRBJ2-7; TRBD2 is a possible D gene (6 bases). CDR3 length: 15 amino acids. V dropped 0 bases and J dropped 3 bases, with 13 bases sitting between them. Per germline, CDR1 SGDLS and CDR2 YYNGEE.

The V and J genes are TRBV6-5 and TRBJ2-7; D possibly corresponds to TRBD1 (6 bases). CDR1 and CDR2 from the germline V gene are MNHEY and SVGAGI. This CDR3 is 15 amino acids long. V was cut by 2 bases and J by 1 base, with 12 bases left in between. DNA of the CDR3: TGTGCCAGCAGTTACAAGTGGACAGCGTCCTACGAGCAGTACTTC. This encodes CASSYKWTASYEQYF.

The chain couples TRBV7-3 to TRBJ1-1, with a tentative D call TRBD1 (5 bases). The CDR3 covers 14 residues. V shed 8 bases and J shed 1 base, with 14 bases lying between them. The V gene's germline CDR1 is SGHTA and CDR2 FQGTGA. The CDR3 DNA is TGTGCCAGCTTTCGGGGGGGTTCGAACACTGAAGCTTTCTTT. Its protein is CASFRGGSNTEAFF.

The chain links TRBV6-1 to TRBJ1-1, with 9 bases that match TRBD1. The trim removed 2 bases at V and 4 bases at J, leaving 5 bases unmatched. The CDR3 extends over 15 amino acids. CDR1 is MNHNS, CDR2 SASEGT, per germline. CDR3 loop: CASSELLQGATEAFF. The CDR3 DNA is TGTGCCAGCAGTGAACTTCTACAGGGGGCCACTGAAGCTTTCTTT.

V gene TRBV11-3 combines with J gene TRBJ2-4; TRBD2 is a possible D gene (6 bases). This CDR3 has 13 amino acids. V lost 5 bases and J 4 bases, leaving 9 bases between the germline ends. Per germline, CDR1 SGHNT and CDR2 YENEEA. The CDR3 DNA follows: TGTGCCAGCAGCACCGGACTAAAAAACATTCAGTACTTC. Translated, it gives CASSTGLKNIQYF.

The chain employs TRBV7-9 and TRBJ1-6; tentative D call: TRBD1 (6 bases). Trimming removed 2 bases at V and 6 bases at J, with 14 bases between. The CDR3 is made up of 16 amino acids. In germline, CDR1 is SEHNR, CDR2 FQNEAQ (reference sequence). CDR3: CASSLPSGAPNSPLHF. The DNA for the CDR3 is TGTGCCAGCAGCTTACCGTCAGGGGCCCCTAATTCACCCCTCCACTTT.

The chain combines TRBV29-1 with TRBJ2-4; perhaps TRBD2 as D (7 bases). The V gene's germline CDR1 is SQVTM and CDR2 ANQGSEA. The germline V and J ends were trimmed by 3 bases and 1 base, with 13 bases remaining between them. The CDR3 consists of 15 residues. CDR3 sequence: CSVDGGLAAKNIQYF. CDR3 sequence (DNA): TGCAGCGTTGACGGGGGGCTGGCGGCCAAAAACATTCAGTACTTC. The whole variable domain, remainder taken from reference TRBV29-1 and TRBJ2-4, is SAVISQKPSRDICQRGTSLTIQCQVDSQVTMMFWYRQQPGQSLTLIATANQGSEATYESGFVIDKFPISRPNLTFSTLTVSNMSPEDSSIYLCSVDGGLAAKNIQYFGAGTRLSVL.

V gene TRBV2 combines with J gene TRBJ1-2; TRBD1 is a possible D gene (5 bases). V shed 8 bases and J shed 1 base, with 5 bases lying between them. The CDR3 is 11 amino acids. Germline CDR1 reads SNHLY; CDR2 reads FYNNEI. The CDR3 spells CASDSNYGYTF. The CDR3 DNA is TGTGCCAGCGACAGTAACTATGGCTACACCTTC.

This chain joins TRBV7-2 and TRBJ1-6; possible D gene TRBD1, 6 bases. V gave up 0 bases and J gave up 4 bases, with 19 bases separating them. CDR3 size: 19 residues. CDR1 and CDR2 (germline): SGHTA, FQGNSA. The CDR3 sequence: CASSLAPGHLKSYNSPLHF. The CDR3 DNA sequence: TGTGCCAGCAGCTTAGCCCCGGGACACCTTAAATCTTATAATTCACCCCTCCACTTT. The entire variable domain, with the rest obtained from reference TRBV7-2 and TRBJ1-6, is as follows: GAGVSQSPSNKVTEKGKDVELRCDPISGHTALYWYRQSLGQGLEFLIYFQGNSAPDKSGLPSDRFSAERTGGSVSTLTIQRTQQEDSAVYLCASSLAPGHLKSYNSPLHFGNGTRLTVT.

CDR3 bases: TGCGCCAGCAGCCCCCTCCCTTTTCAACAGGGAACGGAGGGCTACACCTTC. Translation: CASSPLPFQQGTEGYTF. The chain combines TRBV10-2 with TRBJ1-2, with a tentative D call TRBD1 (6 bases). The V end lost 6 bases, the J end lost 8 bases, and 28 bases lay between the germline ends. The CDR3 is 17 amino acids. Germline CDR1 reads WSHSY; CDR2 reads SAAADI.

The chain is built from TRBV5-1 and TRBJ1-4; D is ambiguous. V was cut by 7 bases and J by 6 bases, with 13 bases left in between. The CDR3 is 13 residues long. CDR1 SGHRS and CDR2 YFSETQ come from the germline V gene. In nucleotides, the CDR3 is TGCGCCAGCCGCCGAGGTGCCCATGAAAAACTGTTTTTT. This translates into CASRRGAHEKLFF. The entire variable domain, with the rest obtained from reference TRBV5-1 and TRBJ1-4, is as follows: KAGVTQTPRYLIKTRGQQVTLSCSPISGHRSVSWYQQTPGQGLQFLFEYFSETQRNKGNFPGRFSGRQFSNSRSEMNVSTLELGDSALYLCASRRGAHEKLFFGSGTQLSVL.

The genes are TRBV5-1 and TRBJ1-5; the D gene is possibly TRBD1 (6 bases). Trimming removed 2 bases from V and 0 bases from J, with 12 bases in between. The CDR3 is 16 amino acids. Germline V gene lookup returns CDR1 SGHRS and CDR2 YFSETQ. This chain's CDR3 is CASSLQGIDSNQPQHF. CDR3 nucleotide sequence: TGCGCCAGCAGCTTACAGGGTATCGATAGCAATCAGCCCCAGCATTTT. The whole variable domain, filled in from reference TRBV5-1 and TRBJ1-5, reads KAGVTQTPRYLIKTRGQQVTLSCSPISGHRSVSWYQQTPGQGLQFLFEYFSETQRNKGNFPGRFSGRQFSNSRSEMNVSTLELGDSALYLCASSLQGIDSNQPQHFGDGTRLSIL.

The gene calls are TRBV2 and TRBJ2-1; TRBD1 agrees at 8 bases. CDR1 and CDR2 from the germline V gene are SNHLY and FYNNEI. CDR3 length: 14 residues. Trimming at V came to 8 bases and at J to 8 bases, leaving 11 bases not matched to a gene. The CDR3 loop is CASDGQGGVHEQFF. The CDR3 coding sequence is TGTGCCAGCGATGGACAGGGTGGTGTGCATGAGCAGTTCTTC.

The J gene is TRBJ1-1, the V gene TRBV2; 9 bases line up with TRBD1. The germline CDR1 and CDR2 sequences are SNHLY and FYNNEI. V lost 5 bases, J lost 4 bases, and 8 bases stayed unmatched. The CDR3 sequence is 15 residues long. CDR3 residues: CASSPWDREGTEAFF. The DNA for the CDR3 is TGTGCCAGCAGTCCTTGGGACAGGGAGGGCACTGAAGCTTTCTTT.

V is TRBV11-3 and J is TRBJ2-1; 10 bases map to TRBD2. Germline trimming cut 3 bases from V and 3 bases from J; bases unmatched to any gene: 5. The CDR3 extends over 16 amino acids. Germline lookup yields CDR1 SGHNT and CDR2 YENEEA. The CDR3 region has the DNA TGTGCCAGCAGCTTCTCTAGCGGGAGAGTCTACAATGAGCAGTTCTTC. Its translation: CASSFSSGRVYNEQFF.

This chain joins TRBV5-4 and TRBJ1-2, with D hard to call. Trimming removed 0 bases from V and 4 bases from J, with 13 bases in between. CDR3 length: 15 residues. Germline CDR1 reads SGHNT; CDR2 reads YYREEE (reference sequence). The CDR3 DNA follows: TGTGCCAGCAGCTTGGAGTTCCCTAAAACCTATGGCTACACCTTC. Its protein product is CASSLEFPKTYGYTF.

J is TRBJ1-5 and V is TRBV6-2 or TRBV6-3; D unresolved. This CDR3 is 17 amino acids long. V lost 5 bases, J lost 2 bases, and 19 bases lay in between. Germline V gene lookup returns CDR1 MNHEY and CDR2 SVGEGT. This CDR3 reads CASSPRPGAGGNQPQHF. CDR3 DNA sequence: TGTGCCAGCAGTCCCCGACCGGGTGCCGGGGGCAATCAGCCCCAGCATTTT.